The T cell receptor beta chain under discussion was sequenced for a study of beta chain features in type 1 diabetes. Across the study: In all, around 110,000,000 sorted cells from all samples were analyzed.

Every donor had blood drawn once into heparin, around 0.12 L on average. Purity exceeded 95% in all sorted populations. This clone has a handful of counts. Antigen specificity is unknown. General observations from the study: TCRB CDR3s from Type 1 diabetes patients were moderately but significantly shorter in all four CD4+ subsets. HLA effects on TCRB rearrangement stayed unresolved here.

Expressed TCRB transcripts were sequenced because the isolated RNA had all been reverse transcribed beforehand. Profiling relied on immunoSEQ multiplex PCR, and the TCRdb table lists in-frame clones only, not all of them. This sample has around 160,000 clones, with roughly 8% found just once. This clonotype originated in a woman aged 18 to 35 with type 1 diabetes. Specimen: central memory CD4+ T cells from blood.

CDR3 in amino acids: CSVTTGASEGYTF. CDR3 DNA sequence: TGCAGCGTGACGACAGGGGCGTCCGAGGGGTACACCTTC. The chain carries TRBV29-1 and TRBJ1-2, with TRBD1 matching over 8 bases. Germline V gene sequence: CDR1 SQVTM, CDR2 ANQGSEA. The CDR3 is 13 residues long. V shed 6 bases and J 11 bases; nucleotides not matched to a gene: 14. The full variable domain, completed using reference TRBV29-1 and TRBJ1-2, is SAVISQKPSRDICQRGTSLTIQCQVDSQVTMMFWYRQQPGQSLTLIATANQGSEATYESGFVIDKFPISRPNLTFSTLTVSNMSPEDSSIYLCSVTTGASEGYTFGSGTRLTVV.